The rows below give T cell receptor beta chains drawn from one sample of a study of T cell responses to AZD1222 COVID-19 vaccine. Sequenced by immunoSEQ multiplex PCR; TCRdb stores in-frame clones only, minus some. This sample has 64,000 or so clones, with roughly 84% found just once. The sample was peripheral blood, taken on day 0 of AZD1222 vaccination. These receptors were taken from an adult in good health. Both conserved end residues are trimmed from each CDR3.

v_call,cdr3_length,j_call,cdr3_aa
TRBV7-2,13,TRBJ2-2,ASKGQGGSVGELF
TRBV4-2,14,TRBJ1-3,ASSQDPSGSGNTIY
TRBV27,11,TRBJ1-1,ASSLGANTEAF
TRBV5-1,12,TRBJ1-4,ASSLGATNEKLF
TRBV13,10,TRBJ1-6,ASSLEGSPLH
TRBV5-6,16,TRBJ2-7,ASSLLRPRAYPSYEQY
TRBV4-3,13,TRBJ2-7,ASSQDLGVAYEQY
TRBV11-3,12,TRBJ1-6,ASSFSGSNSPLH
TRBV12-3/TRBV12-4,11,TRBJ2-1,ASRKASGQGKF
TRBV4-3,12,TRBJ2-7,ASSPSTASYEQY
TRBV6-5,13,TRBJ2-2,ASSLQEANTGELF